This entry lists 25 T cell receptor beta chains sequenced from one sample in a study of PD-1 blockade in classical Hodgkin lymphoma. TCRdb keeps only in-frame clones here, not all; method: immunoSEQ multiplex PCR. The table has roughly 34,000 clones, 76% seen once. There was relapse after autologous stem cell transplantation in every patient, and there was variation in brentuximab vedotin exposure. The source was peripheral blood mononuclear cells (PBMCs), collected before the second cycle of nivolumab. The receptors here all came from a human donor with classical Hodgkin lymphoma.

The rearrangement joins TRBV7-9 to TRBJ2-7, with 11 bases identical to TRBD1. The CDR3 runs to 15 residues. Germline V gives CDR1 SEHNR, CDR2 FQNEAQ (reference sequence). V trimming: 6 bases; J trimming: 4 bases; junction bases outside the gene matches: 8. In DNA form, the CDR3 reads TGTGCCAGCAGTTCCGGGACAGGGGGGTTTTACGAGCAGTACTTC. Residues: CASSSGTGGFYEQYF.

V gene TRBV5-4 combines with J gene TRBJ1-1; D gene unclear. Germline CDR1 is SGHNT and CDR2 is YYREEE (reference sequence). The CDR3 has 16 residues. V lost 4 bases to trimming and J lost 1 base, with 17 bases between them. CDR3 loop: CASSLRVDGRNTEAFF. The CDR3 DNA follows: TGTGCCAGCAGCCTACGAGTCGACGGGAGGAACACTGAAGCTTTCTTT.

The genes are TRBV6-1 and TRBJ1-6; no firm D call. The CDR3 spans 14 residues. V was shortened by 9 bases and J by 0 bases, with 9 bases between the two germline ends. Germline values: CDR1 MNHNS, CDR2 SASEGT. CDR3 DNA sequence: TGTGCCAGTCAGCCCCTCTCCTATAATTCACCCCTCCACTTT. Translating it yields CASQPLSYNSPLHF.

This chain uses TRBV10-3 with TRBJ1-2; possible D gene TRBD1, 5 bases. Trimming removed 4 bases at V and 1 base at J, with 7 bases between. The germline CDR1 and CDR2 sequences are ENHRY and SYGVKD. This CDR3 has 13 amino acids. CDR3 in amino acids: CAISAQVNYGYTF. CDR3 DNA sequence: TGTGCCATCAGTGCACAGGTTAACTATGGCTACACCTTC.

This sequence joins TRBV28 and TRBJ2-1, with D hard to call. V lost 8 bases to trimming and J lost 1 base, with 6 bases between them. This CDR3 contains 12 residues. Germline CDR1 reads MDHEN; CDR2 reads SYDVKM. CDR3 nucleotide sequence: TGTGCCAGCCATAGTTCCTACAATGAGCAGTTCTTC. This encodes CASHSSYNEQFF.

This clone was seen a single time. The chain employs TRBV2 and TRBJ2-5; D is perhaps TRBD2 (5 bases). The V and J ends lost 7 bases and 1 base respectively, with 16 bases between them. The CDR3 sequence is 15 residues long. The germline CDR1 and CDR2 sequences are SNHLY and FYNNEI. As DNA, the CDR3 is TGTGCCAGCAAGGCCGAGAGGGTGGGCCAAGAGACCCAGTACTTC. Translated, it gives CASKAERVGQETQYF.

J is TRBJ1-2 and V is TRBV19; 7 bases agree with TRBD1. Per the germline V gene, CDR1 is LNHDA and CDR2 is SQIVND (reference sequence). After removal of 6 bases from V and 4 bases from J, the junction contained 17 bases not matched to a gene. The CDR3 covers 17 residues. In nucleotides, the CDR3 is TGTGCCAGTAGCACTATAGGTTGGACAGGCGGGTTCTATGGCTACACCTTC. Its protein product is CASSTIGWTGGFYGYTF.

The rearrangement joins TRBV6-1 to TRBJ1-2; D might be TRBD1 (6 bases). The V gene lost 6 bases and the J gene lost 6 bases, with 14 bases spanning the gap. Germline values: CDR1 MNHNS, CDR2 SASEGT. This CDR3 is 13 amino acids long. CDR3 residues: CASRKGGDNGYTF. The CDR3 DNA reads TGTGCCAGCAGAAAAGGGGGGGATAATGGCTACACCTTC.

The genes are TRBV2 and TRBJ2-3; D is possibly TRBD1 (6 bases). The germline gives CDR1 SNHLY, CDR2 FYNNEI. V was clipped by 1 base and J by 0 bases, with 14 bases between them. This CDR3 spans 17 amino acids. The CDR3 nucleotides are TGTGCCAGCAGTGAAGGTTGGGCAGGGGAAAGCACAGATACGCAGTATTTT. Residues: CASSEGWAGESTDTQYF.

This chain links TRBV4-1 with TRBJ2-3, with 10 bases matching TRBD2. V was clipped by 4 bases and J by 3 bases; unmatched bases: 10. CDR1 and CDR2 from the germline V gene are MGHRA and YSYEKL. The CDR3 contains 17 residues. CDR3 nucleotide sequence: TGCGCCAGCAGCCCCCCCTGGGAAGCGGGGGGGACAGATACGCAGTATTTT. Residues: CASSPPWEAGGTDTQYF.

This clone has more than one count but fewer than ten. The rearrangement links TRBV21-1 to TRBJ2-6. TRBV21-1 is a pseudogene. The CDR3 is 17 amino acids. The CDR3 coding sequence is TGTGCCAGCAGCAAGCCGAGTCGGAAAACTGGGGCCAACGTCCTGACTTTC. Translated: CASSKPSRKTGANVLTF.

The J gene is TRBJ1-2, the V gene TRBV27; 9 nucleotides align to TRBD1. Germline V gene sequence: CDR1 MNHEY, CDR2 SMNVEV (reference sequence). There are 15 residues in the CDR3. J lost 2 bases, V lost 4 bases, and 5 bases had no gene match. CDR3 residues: CASSSWDRANYGYTF. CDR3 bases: TGTGCCAGCAGTTCGTGGGACAGGGCCAACTATGGCTACACCTTC.

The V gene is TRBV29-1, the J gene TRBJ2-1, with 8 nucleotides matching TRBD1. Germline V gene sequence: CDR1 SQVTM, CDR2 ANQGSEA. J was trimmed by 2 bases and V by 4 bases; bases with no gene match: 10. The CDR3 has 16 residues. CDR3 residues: CSVVLAGGATYNEQFF. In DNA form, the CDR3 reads TGCAGCGTTGTACTTGCAGGGGGCGCGACCTACAATGAGCAGTTCTTC.

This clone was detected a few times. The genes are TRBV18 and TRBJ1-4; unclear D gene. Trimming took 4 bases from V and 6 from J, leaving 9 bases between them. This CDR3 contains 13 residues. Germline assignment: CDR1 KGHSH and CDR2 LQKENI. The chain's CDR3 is CASSLNDDEKLFF. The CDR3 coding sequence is TGTGCCAGCTCACTTAATGACGATGAAAAACTGTTTTTT.

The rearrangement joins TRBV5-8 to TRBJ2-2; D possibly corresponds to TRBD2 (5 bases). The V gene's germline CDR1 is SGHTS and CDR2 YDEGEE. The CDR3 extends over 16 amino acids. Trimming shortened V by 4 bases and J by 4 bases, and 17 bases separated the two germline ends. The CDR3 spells CASSRLQEVGTGELFF. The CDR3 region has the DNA TGTGCCAGCAGCCGGCTGCAGGAGGTTGGCACCGGGGAGCTGTTTTTT.

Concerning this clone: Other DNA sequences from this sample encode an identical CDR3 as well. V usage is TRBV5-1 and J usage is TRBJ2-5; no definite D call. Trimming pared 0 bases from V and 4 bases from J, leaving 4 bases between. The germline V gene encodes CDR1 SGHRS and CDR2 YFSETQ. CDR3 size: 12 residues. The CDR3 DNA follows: TGCGCCAGCAGCTTGGCGGGAGAGACCCAGTACTTC. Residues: CASSLAGETQYF.

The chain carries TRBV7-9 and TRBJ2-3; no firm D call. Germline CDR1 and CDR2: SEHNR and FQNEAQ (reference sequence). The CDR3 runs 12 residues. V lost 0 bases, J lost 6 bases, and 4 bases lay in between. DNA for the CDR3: TGTGCCAGCAGCTTAGCAAAGGATACGCAGTATTTT. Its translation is CASSLAKDTQYF.

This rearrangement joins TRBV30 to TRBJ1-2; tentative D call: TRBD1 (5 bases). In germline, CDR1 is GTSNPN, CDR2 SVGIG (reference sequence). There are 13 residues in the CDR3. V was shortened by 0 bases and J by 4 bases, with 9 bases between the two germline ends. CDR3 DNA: TGTGCCTGGAGTGTAAGACAGTTCTATGGCTACACCTTC. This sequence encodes CAWSVRQFYGYTF. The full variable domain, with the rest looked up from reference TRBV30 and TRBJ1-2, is SQTIHQWPATLVQPVGSPLSLECTVEGTSNPNLYWYRQAAGRGLQLLFYSVGIGQISSEVPQNLSASRPQDRQFILSSKKLLLSDSGFYLCAWSVRQFYGYTFGSGTRLTVV.

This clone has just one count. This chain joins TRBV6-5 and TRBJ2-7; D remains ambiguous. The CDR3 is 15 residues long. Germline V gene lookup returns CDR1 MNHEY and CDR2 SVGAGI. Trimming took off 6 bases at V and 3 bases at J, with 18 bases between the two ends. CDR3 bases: TGTGCCAGCAGCAGAACGTCCGCAAATATCTACGAGCAGTACTTC. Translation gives CASSRTSANIYEQYF.

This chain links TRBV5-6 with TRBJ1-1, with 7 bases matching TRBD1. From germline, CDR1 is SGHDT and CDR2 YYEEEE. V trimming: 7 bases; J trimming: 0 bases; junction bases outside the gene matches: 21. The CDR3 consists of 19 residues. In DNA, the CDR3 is TGTGCCAGCGCGGGAGGGGGCGTATTTGGAGGGATCATGAACACTGAAGCTTTCTTT. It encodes CASAGGGVFGGIMNTEAFF.

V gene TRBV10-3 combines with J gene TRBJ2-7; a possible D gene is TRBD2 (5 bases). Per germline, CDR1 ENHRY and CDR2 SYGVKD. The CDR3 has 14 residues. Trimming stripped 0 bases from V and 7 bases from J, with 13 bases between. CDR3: CAISESDSLGEQYF. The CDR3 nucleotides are TGTGCCATCAGTGAGTCGGACTCCTTGGGTGAGCAGTACTTC.

CDR3 nucleotides: TGTGCCAGCAGTTTGGGGGGGACTCTCTACTACGAGCAGTACTTC. This encodes CASSLGGTLYYEQYF. The rearrangement links TRBV7-9 to TRBJ2-7; 7 nucleotides line up with TRBD2. The CDR3 has 15 residues. J gave up 3 bases and V 6 bases, and 11 bases lay outside the gene matches. In germline, CDR1 is SEHNR, CDR2 FQNEAQ (reference sequence).

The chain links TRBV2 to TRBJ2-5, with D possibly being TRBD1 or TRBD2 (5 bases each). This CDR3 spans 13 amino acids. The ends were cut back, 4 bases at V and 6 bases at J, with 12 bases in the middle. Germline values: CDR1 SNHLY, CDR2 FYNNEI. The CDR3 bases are TGTGCCAGCAGTGGGGACGGGGCGAAGACCCAGTACTTC. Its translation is CASSGDGAKTQYF.

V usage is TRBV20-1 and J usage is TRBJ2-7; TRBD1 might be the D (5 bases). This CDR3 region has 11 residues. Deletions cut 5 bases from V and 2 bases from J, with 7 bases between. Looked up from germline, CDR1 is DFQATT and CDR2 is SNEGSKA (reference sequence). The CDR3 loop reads CSAQGPYEQYF. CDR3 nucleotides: TGCAGTGCTCAGGGCCCCTACGAGCAGTACTTC.

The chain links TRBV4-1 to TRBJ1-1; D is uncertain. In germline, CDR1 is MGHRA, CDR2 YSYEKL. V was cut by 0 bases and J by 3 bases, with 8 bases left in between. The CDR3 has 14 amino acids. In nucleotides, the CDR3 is TGCGCCAGCAGCCAAGATCCCGGATACACTGAAGCTTTCTTT. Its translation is CASSQDPGYTEAFF.